This T cell receptor (beta chain) was recorded in a study of T cell responses to AZD1222 COVID-19 vaccine. Generated by immunoSEQ multiplex PCR, the TCRdb table keeps only in-frame clones and is missing some. The sample holds roughly 160,000 clones, under 95% seen once. Note on this clone: Its antigen is unidentified.

The CDR3 runs 14 residues. The germline V gene encodes CDR1 SGHTA and CDR2 FQGNSA. The germline V and J ends were trimmed by 4 bases and 5 bases, with 12 bases remaining between them. Points from the study as a whole: As reported, nearly half of all spike-specific TCRs target variant regions that are unmutated. Following two doses of AZD1222, Spike-specific TCR breadth and depth rose. The donor group comprised mostly white British people and more females; the analysis possibly underestimated clonal diversity. Just six AZD1222 recipients were seropositive at baseline.

The TCR comes from an adult who received the AZD1222 COVID-19 vaccine. The chain has TRBV7-2 and TRBJ2-1, with a possible D match to TRBD1 (5 bases). This specimen was peripheral blood, taken 28 days after the second AZD1222 dose. CDR3: CASSSPTENNEQFF. The CDR3 DNA reads as TGTGCCAGCAGCTCGCCGACAGAGAACAATGAGCAGTTCTTC.